Below, 17 T cell receptor beta chains from the same sample are listed, as sequenced in a study of vaccination effects on CD4 cells after COVID-19. The antigens these receptors bind are not known. Profiling relied on immunoSEQ multiplex PCR, and the TCRdb table lists in-frame clones only, not all of them. The sample gives 70,000 to 95,000 clones, around four fifths of which show up once; 1.5% to 2% is in the top ten. Sequencing was preceded by expansion of antigen-specific CD4+ T cells with viral peptide pools in the ViraFEST assay. When around ten days of culture had elapsed, CD4+ T cells were isolated. Material: CD4+ T cells from PBMCs cultured with HCoV-229E spike peptides, obtained before COVID-19 vaccination. These receptors were obtained from a human donor who received a COVID-19 vaccine.

The chain has TRBV20-1 and TRBJ2-5, with D tentatively TRBD1 (6 bases). V lost 6 bases and J 4 bases, leaving 27 bases between the germline ends. Germline V lookup: CDR1 DFQATT, CDR2 SNEGSKA (reference sequence). This CDR3 spans 17 amino acids. The CDR3, as DNA: TGCAGTGCCAGTACCGCGCCACAGGGATATGGGGGAGAGACCCAGTACTTC. Its protein product is CSASTAPQGYGGETQYF.

The rearrangement uses TRBV5-1 and TRBJ2-5, with 7 positions matching TRBD1. The CDR3 is 15 amino acids. Losses at the gene ends were 5 bases for V and 2 bases for J; bases not matched to a gene: 9. CDR1 and CDR2 (germline): SGHRS, YFSETQ. This CDR3 reads CASRSSGQAQETQYF. The CDR3 region has the DNA TGCGCCAGCAGGTCGTCCGGACAGGCACAAGAGACCCAGTACTTC.

This clone appeared a few times. The chain uses TRBV28 and TRBJ1-2; D not certain. Trimming took off 5 bases at V and 8 bases at J, with 9 bases between the two ends. The germline V gene encodes CDR1 MDHEN and CDR2 SYDVKM. The CDR3 is 11 amino acids. The CDR3, as DNA: TGTGCCAGCAGTCGTTCTCTCGGCTACACCTTC. Translating it yields CASSRSLGYTF.

This chain joins TRBV19 and TRBJ2-1; 8 bases are shared with TRBD1. CDR1 and CDR2 from the germline V gene are LNHDA and SQIVND (reference sequence). V gave up 6 bases and J gave up 3 bases; unmatched junction bases: 10. CDR3 length: 16 residues. CDR3 in amino acids: CASRNHQGAGYNEQFF. The DNA for the CDR3 is TGTGCCAGTAGGAACCATCAGGGGGCAGGCTACAATGAGCAGTTCTTC.

For the CDR3, the DNA is TGTGCCAGCAGCCAAACGGGGGGGAGGGGCGAAAAACTGTTTTTT. Amino acids: CASSQTGGRGEKLFF. V usage is TRBV2 and J usage is TRBJ1-4; tentative D call: TRBD1 (5 bases). The CDR3 length is 15 residues. Trimming took 6 bases from V and 8 from J, leaving 19 bases between them. The germline gives CDR1 SNHLY, CDR2 FYNNEI.

The V call is TRBV3-1 (or the pseudogene TRBV3-2), the J call TRBJ1-1; D gene unclear. Trimming pared 1 base from V and 4 bases from J, leaving 4 bases between. The germline CDR1 and CDR2 sequences are LGHDT and YNNKEL (reference sequence). The CDR3 is 12 amino acids. As DNA, the CDR3 is TGTGCCAGCAGCCAAGGCATCACTGAAGCTTTCTTT. It encodes CASSQGITEAFF.

This clone appeared a few times. The rearrangement uses TRBV5-4 and TRBJ1-2, with 8 bases fitting TRBD1. This CDR3 region has 18 residues. Germline loops: CDR1 SGHNT, CDR2 YYREEE (reference sequence). V dropped 1 base and J dropped 0; count of bases not matched to a gene: 11. The CDR3 spells CASSLSGRGPAANYGYTF. The CDR3 nucleotides read TGTGCCAGCAGCTTGTCAGGCAGGGGGCCCGCAGCTAACTATGGCTACACCTTC.

The chain joins TRBV4-1 to TRBJ2-3, with D maybe TRBD2 (6 bases). Trimming cost V 5 bases and J 4 bases, with 19 bases left between them. CDR3 length: 16 residues. Germline V gives CDR1 MGHRA, CDR2 YSYEKL. The CDR3 DNA sequence: TGCGCCAGCAGCACGCAACCAGGCGGAGGGCCAGATACGCAGTATTTT. It codes for CASSTQPGGGPDTQYF.

This chain joins TRBV29-1 and TRBJ2-2; 7 bases map to TRBD1. The length of the CDR3 is 14 residues. The V and J ends lost 7 bases and 0 bases, in that order; junction bases with no gene match: 5. Looked up from germline, CDR1 is SQVTM and CDR2 is ANQGSEA. In DNA form, the CDR3 reads TGCAGCGGGGGGACAGAAGCGAACACCGGGGAGCTGTTTTTT. This sequence encodes CSGGTEANTGELFF.

The chain employs TRBV28 and TRBJ2-5; D perhaps matches TRBD2 (6 bases). The germline gives CDR1 MDHEN, CDR2 SYDVKM. With 5 bases removed from V and 5 bases from J, the gap between germline ends came to 21 bases. CDR3 length: 16 amino acids. DNA of the CDR3: TGTGCCAGCAGTCCCCGCGGGGCGGGGAAGGGTGAGACCCAGTACTTC. Translation gives CASSPRGAGKGETQYF.

The J gene is TRBJ1-3, the V gene TRBV6-5; tentatively, D is TRBD1 (5 bases). V gave up 0 bases and J gave up 6 bases, with 12 bases separating them. This CDR3 contains 15 residues. From germline, CDR1 is MNHEY and CDR2 SVGAGI. The CDR3 sequence is CASSYSAGLQNTIYF. As DNA, the CDR3 is TGTGCCAGCAGTTACTCAGCAGGGTTGCAAAACACCATATATTTT.

The rearrangement joins TRBV18 to TRBJ2-6, with D possibly TRBD1 on 6 matching bases. The V end lost 1 base, the J end lost 1 base, and 17 bases lay between the germline ends. This CDR3 spans 19 amino acids. The V gene's germline CDR1 is KGHSH and CDR2 LQKENI. The CDR3 DNA sequence: TGTGCCAGCTCACCACTGCCGATTACAGGGTTGTCTGGGGCCAACGTCCTGACTTTC. It specifies CASSPLPITGLSGANVLTF.

This rearrangement joins TRBV7-9 to TRBJ2-1, with TRBD2 matching 10 bases. In germline, CDR1 is SEHNR, CDR2 FQNEAQ (reference sequence). This CDR3 is 14 amino acids long. V lost 7 bases to trimming and J lost 4 bases; unmatched junction nucleotides: 4. The DNA for the CDR3 is TGTGCCAGCATGGTAGCGGGGGGTTACAATGAGCAGTTCTTC. Translation gives CASMVAGGYNEQFF.

V gene TRBV29-1 combines with J gene TRBJ2-3; TRBD1 matches 7 bases. J lost 2 bases, V lost 7 bases, and 6 bases had no gene match. CDR3 size: 13 residues. Per the germline V gene, CDR1 is SQVTM and CDR2 is ANQGSEA. CDR3 sequence: CSETGPATDTQYF. The CDR3 DNA is TGCAGCGAGACAGGGCCCGCCACAGATACGCAGTATTTT.

This chain connects TRBV3-1 (or the pseudogene TRBV3-2) to TRBJ1-5, with a possible D match to TRBD1 (5 bases). Trimming pared 4 bases from V and 3 bases from J, leaving 7 bases between. The length of the CDR3 is 13 residues. CDR1 and CDR2 (germline): LGHDT, YNNKEL (reference sequence). This CDR3 is CASSRGDNQPQHF. The CDR3, as DNA: TGTGCCAGCAGCCGGGGGGACAATCAGCCCCAGCATTTT.

The rearrangement links TRBV7-3 to TRBJ1-5; the D gene is possibly TRBD1 (5 bases). Germline V gene lookup returns CDR1 SGHTA and CDR2 FQGTGA. The CDR3 sequence is 13 residues long. Between the trimmed V and J ends, which lost 5 bases and 9 bases, there was a span of 14 bases. CDR3 coding DNA: TGTGCCAGCAGCCTTGGGGCGTTTGGGCCCCAGCATTTT. Translating it yields CASSLGAFGPQHF.

This chain connects TRBV7-2 to TRBJ1-2, with TRBD1 matching over 7 bases. J gave up 6 bases and V 5 bases, and 12 bases lay outside the gene matches. Germline V CDR1 and CDR2: SGHTA, FQGNSA. This CDR3 has 15 amino acids. The DNA for the CDR3 is TGTGCCAGCAGCCGGCGACAGGGTGGATCGGATGGCTACACCTTC. Translating gives CASSRRQGGSDGYTF. Supplemented by reference TRBV7-2 and TRBJ1-2, the full variable domain reads GAGVSQSPSNKVTEKGKDVELRCDPISGHTALYWYRQSLGQGLEFLIYFQGNSAPDKSGLPSDRFSAERTGGSVSTLTIQRTQQEDSAVYLCASSRRQGGSDGYTFGSGTRLTVV.